Each of the 27 T cell receptor beta chains below was sequenced from the same sample in a study of cytomegalovirus exposure and HLA in healthy donors. The PCR was carried out with 60 Vbeta primers and 13 Jbeta primers. TCRdb's copy holds only in-frame clones and misses some; the assay was immunoSEQ multiplex PCR. This table has around 100,000 clones, 65% to 85% appearing once. Sequenced material: PBMCs. Every receptor here comes from a man aged 50-59 years in good health and CMV-seronegative.

This rearrangement joins TRBV27 to TRBJ2-2; D call uncertain. The CDR3 is 16 residues long. Deletions cut 5 bases from V and 1 base from J, with 14 bases between. CDR1 is MNHEY, CDR2 SMNVEV, per germline (reference sequence). CDR3 in amino acids: CASSTSYVVNTGELFF. CDR3 nucleotides: TGTGCCAGCAGTACTTCTTATGTAGTGAACACCGGGGAGCTGTTTTTT.

With regard to this clone: At one end, the junction sequence differs from germline, possibly due to a read error. The gene calls are TRBV7-2 and TRBJ2-7; tentative D call: TRBD2 (7 bases). The CDR3 consists of 13 residues. In germline, CDR1 is SGHTA, CDR2 FQGNSA. Written as DNA, the CDR3 is TGTGCCAGCACCTTACGGGGGGCCAACGAGCAGTACTTC. Its translation: CASTLRGANEQYF.

The chain combines TRBV29-1 with TRBJ2-3; TRBD1 agrees at 11 bases. Germline V gene lookup returns CDR1 SQVTM and CDR2 ANQGSEA. V dropped 8 bases and J dropped 7; count of bases not matched to a gene: 5. This CDR3 is built from 12 residues. CDR3 loop: CSIGQGANTQYF. Here the CDR3 DNA reads TGCAGCATCGGACAGGGGGCGAATACGCAGTATTTT.

This chain joins TRBV5-8 and TRBJ2-2; perhaps TRBD2 as D (5 bases). The CDR3 extends over 15 amino acids. Germline V CDR1 and CDR2: SGHTS, YDEGEE. Deletions cut 0 bases from V and 1 base from J, with 7 bases between. As DNA, the CDR3 is TGTGCCAGCAGCTTGGATGAGGGGAACACCGGGGAGCTGTTTTTT. Amino acid sequence: CASSLDEGNTGELFF. Supplemented by reference TRBV5-8 and TRBJ2-2, the full variable domain reads EAGVTQSPTHLIKTRGQQATLRCSPISGHTSVYWYQQALGLGLQFLLWYDEGEERNRGNFPPRFSGRQFPNYSSELNVNALELEDSALYLCASSLDEGNTGELFFGEGSRLTVL.

This chain joins TRBV28 and TRBJ1-1, with a weak D call TRBD1 (5 bases). The CDR3 contains 13 residues. V was shortened by 4 bases and J by 1 base, with 7 bases between the two germline ends. Germline CDR1 is MDHEN and CDR2 is SYDVKM. The CDR3 is CASSYRGNTEAFF. CDR3 DNA sequence: TGTGCCAGCAGTTATAGGGGGAACACTGAAGCTTTCTTT.

The rearrangement links TRBV5-4 to TRBJ2-7, with 10 bases aligning to TRBD1. The germline V gene has CDR1 SGHNT and CDR2 YYREEE (reference sequence). Losses at the gene ends were 0 bases for V and 3 bases for J; bases not matched to a gene: 3. CDR3 length equals 15 residues. As DNA, the CDR3 is TGTGCCAGCAGCTTGGGGGACAGGGGACGCTACGAGCAGTACTTC. This translates into CASSLGDRGRYEQYF. Full variable domain (missing parts from reference TRBV5-4 and TRBJ2-7): ETGVTQSPTHLIKTRGQQVTLRCSSQSGHNTVSWYQQALGQGPQFIFQYYREEENGRGNFPPRFSGLQFPNYSSELNVNALELDDSALYLCASSLGDRGRYEQYFGPGTRLTVT.

The chain recombines TRBV30 with TRBJ1-1, with D perhaps TRBD1 (5 bases). This CDR3 is 15 amino acids long. Trimming removed 1 base at V and 4 bases at J, with 16 bases between. Germline CDR1 reads GTSNPN; CDR2 reads SVGIG (reference sequence). The CDR3 loop is CAWSGTRGVSTEAFF. CDR3 coding DNA: TGTGCCTGGAGTGGCACTCGGGGGGTGAGCACTGAAGCTTTCTTT.

The rearrangement uses TRBV30 and TRBJ1-5; unclear D gene. V shed 0 bases and J shed 3 bases, with 9 bases lying between them. The CDR3 has 14 residues. Germline CDR1 and CDR2: GTSNPN and SVGIG (reference sequence). CDR3 region: CAWSVNSHNQPQHF. The CDR3 coding sequence is TGTGCCTGGAGTGTAAACAGTCACAATCAGCCCCAGCATTTT.

The rearrangement uses TRBV7-9 and TRBJ2-7; D uncertain. The length of the CDR3 is 13 residues. V shed 2 bases and J shed 4 bases, with 9 bases lying between them. Germline CDR1 SEHNR, CDR2 FQNEAQ (reference sequence). CDR3 region: CASSLSDLYEQYF. DNA for the CDR3: TGTGCCAGCAGCTTATCCGACTTGTACGAGCAGTACTTC. Filled out from reference TRBV7-9 and TRBJ2-7, the complete variable domain reads DTGVSQNPRHKITKRGQNVTFRCDPISEHNRLYWYRQTLGQGPEFLTYFQNEAQLEKSRLLSDRFSAERPKGSFSTLEIQRTEQGDSAMYLCASSLSDLYEQYFGPGTRLTVT.

The table lists this clone with a count of one. This chain links TRBV15 with TRBJ1-1; tentative D call: TRBD1 (6 bases). CDR3 size: 15 residues. Trimming pared 5 bases from V and 4 bases from J, leaving 17 bases between. Germline CDR1 LNHNV, CDR2 YYDKDF (reference sequence). The CDR3 coding sequence is TGTGCCACCAGCGCTTATCAGGGGATGGTCACTGAAGCTTTCTTT. It specifies CATSAYQGMVTEAFF.

The rearrangement joins TRBV7-8 to TRBJ1-2, with unresolved D. Germline V gene sequence: CDR1 SGHVS, CDR2 FQNEAQ. This CDR3 is 13 amino acids long. Trimming pared 5 bases from V and 4 bases from J, leaving 11 bases between. The CDR3 DNA reads TGTGCCAGCAGCCCCCCCGACACCTATGGCTACACCTTC. Encoded protein: CASSPPDTYGYTF.

V gene TRBV6-5 combines with J gene TRBJ1-5, with TRBD1 as a possible D gene (6 bases). Trimming stripped 0 bases from V and 11 bases from J, with 17 bases between. CDR1 MNHEY and CDR2 SVGAGI come from the germline V gene. The CDR3 spans 15 residues. In nucleotides, the CDR3 is TGTGCCAGCAGTTACTCGGGACACAACAAAGGGACCCAGCATTTT. Residues: CASSYSGHNKGTQHF.

The J gene is TRBJ2-3, the V gene TRBV28; possible D gene TRBD2, 5 bases. Germline CDR1 is MDHEN and CDR2 is SYDVKM. With 10 bases removed from V and 6 bases from J, the gap between germline ends came to 14 bases. The CDR3 is 12 residues long. CDR3 in DNA: TGTGCCACCAAAGGGAGTGCGGATACGCAGTATTTT. This translates into CATKGSADTQYF.

This chain links TRBV5-1 with TRBJ1-5, with unresolved D. The germline gives CDR1 SGHRS, CDR2 YFSETQ. The CDR3 has 13 amino acids. The V end lost 4 bases, the J end lost 3 bases, and 8 bases lay between the germline ends. Written as DNA, the CDR3 is TGCGCCAGCAGCCCCGAGGTCAATCAGCCCCAGCATTTT. Amino acid sequence: CASSPEVNQPQHF.

This rearrangement joins TRBV7-3 to TRBJ2-1, with 10 positions matching TRBD2. With 4 bases clipped from V and 7 bases from J, the junction kept 1 base outside the gene matches. The CDR3 runs to 13 residues. CDR1 SGHTA and CDR2 FQGTGA come from the germline V gene. The DNA of the CDR3 is TGTGCCAGCAGCTCGGGACTAGCGAATGAGCAGTTCTTC. Translated, it gives CASSSGLANEQFF. Drawing the rest from reference TRBV7-3 and TRBJ2-1, the complete variable domain is GAGVSQTPSNKVTEKGKYVELRCDPISGHTALYWYRQSLGQGPEFLIYFQGTGAADDSGLPNDRFFAVRPEGSVSTLKIQRTERGDSAVYLCASSSGLANEQFFGPGTRLTVL.

The chain joins TRBV18 to TRBJ2-6, with TRBD2 matching 9 bases. After removal of 0 bases from V and 0 bases from J, the junction contained 9 bases not matched to a gene. The CDR3 covers 20 residues. Germline V gene lookup returns CDR1 KGHSH and CDR2 LQKENI. This chain's CDR3 is CASSPPIGASGDSGANVLTF. CDR3 nucleotide sequence: TGTGCCAGCTCACCACCTATAGGGGCTAGCGGGGACTCTGGGGCCAACGTCCTGACTTTC.

The gene calls are TRBV5-4 and TRBJ2-7; D perhaps matches TRBD1 (6 bases). V lost 0 bases and J lost 6, with 16 bases in between. The germline gives CDR1 SGHNT, CDR2 YYREEE (reference sequence). The CDR3 length is 15 residues. The chain's CDR3 is CASSLVAGAEAEQYF. CDR3 nucleotides: TGTGCCAGCAGCTTGGTAGCAGGGGCTGAAGCCGAGCAGTACTTC.

The chain couples TRBV5-8 to TRBJ1-4; 7 bases fit TRBD1. The ends lost 6 bases at V and 10 bases at J; junction bases unmatched: 12. Germline loops: CDR1 SGHTS, CDR2 YDEGEE. The CDR3 contains 14 residues. The CDR3 protein is CASIGTARAGKLFF. The CDR3 coding sequence is TGTGCCAGCATTGGGACAGCGCGGGCTGGAAAACTGTTTTTT.

This clone was counted a few times. The V and J genes are TRBV30 and TRBJ2-2; 15 bases line up with TRBD2. Trimming took 3 bases from V and 2 from J; bases not matched to a gene: 4. There are 17 residues in the CDR3. Per the germline V gene, CDR1 is GTSNPN and CDR2 is SVGIG (reference sequence). CDR3 in amino acids: CAWRGGLAGGNTGELFF. DNA for the CDR3: TGTGCCTGGAGGGGGGGACTAGCGGGAGGCAACACCGGGGAGCTGTTTTTT.

The rearrangement links TRBV7-9 to TRBJ2-5; possibly TRBD2 for D (6 bases). CDR3 size: 15 residues. Germline V gene lookup returns CDR1 SEHNR and CDR2 FQNEAQ (reference sequence). V was pared by 1 base and J by 5 bases, with 14 bases between. CDR3 in DNA: TGTGCCAGCAGCTTAGTGAGGGGACGGGGGGAGACCCAGTACTTC. It yields the protein CASSLVRGRGETQYF.

The chain couples TRBV18 to TRBJ1-4, with 9 bases identical to TRBD1. The CDR3 contains 13 residues. The germline gives CDR1 KGHSH, CDR2 LQKENI. With V trimmed by 8 bases and J by 7 bases, 5 bases remained unmatched. CDR3 region: CASTDRGSEKLFF. CDR3 sequence (DNA): TGTGCCAGCACGGACAGGGGTAGTGAAAAACTGTTTTTT.

The chain recombines TRBV2 with TRBJ1-5; D perhaps matches TRBD1 (5 bases). The CDR3 is made up of 14 amino acids. Germline V CDR1 and CDR2: SNHLY, FYNNEI. V was clipped by 6 bases and J by 5 bases, with 14 bases between them. The CDR3 spells CASSPPGGDQPQHF. CDR3 bases: TGTGCCAGCAGCCCACCGGGGGGGGATCAGCCCCAGCATTTT.

This chain uses TRBV7-3 with TRBJ2-6; D perhaps matches TRBD1 (5 bases). Germline V gives CDR1 SGHTA, CDR2 FQGTGA. V lost 2 bases and J lost 5, with 13 bases in between. This CDR3 has 16 amino acids. DNA for the CDR3: TGTGCCAGCAGCTTACAGGGCCAGGGTAGGGCCAACGTCCTGACTTTC. This sequence encodes CASSLQGQGRANVLTF. Full variable domain (rest looked up from reference TRBV7-3 and TRBJ2-6): GAGVSQTPSNKVTEKGKYVELRCDPISGHTALYWYRQSLGQGPEFLIYFQGTGAADDSGLPNDRFFAVRPEGSVSTLKIQRTERGDSAVYLCASSLQGQGRANVLTFGAGSRLTVL.

V and J are TRBV6-1 and TRBJ2-7, with TRBD1 matching over 12 bases. Looked up from germline, CDR1 is MNHNS and CDR2 is SASEGT. The CDR3 runs to 15 residues. With 5 bases clipped from V and 4 bases from J, the junction kept 6 bases outside the gene matches. The CDR3 DNA follows: TGTGCCAGCAGTAAGGGACAGGGGGCGGGGTACGAGCAGTACTTC. Protein sequence: CASSKGQGAGYEQYF.

V and J are TRBV5-1 and TRBJ1-6; D is perhaps TRBD1 (6 bases). The germline gives CDR1 SGHRS, CDR2 YFSETQ. This CDR3 is 16 amino acids long. V shed 1 base and J shed 7 bases, with 15 bases lying between them. CDR3 amino acids: CASSLQFVQGNSPLHF. As DNA, the CDR3 is TGCGCCAGCAGCTTGCAATTTGTTCAGGGGAATTCACCCCTCCACTTT.

J is TRBJ1-3 and V is TRBV28; TRBD1 agrees at 7 bases. The germline V gene encodes CDR1 MDHEN and CDR2 SYDVKM. This CDR3 contains 15 residues. V gave up 5 bases and J gave up 5 bases; unmatched junction bases: 9. The CDR3 DNA is TGTGCCAGCAGTCCAGAAAGGGACAGTCGAAACACCATATATTTT. Protein: CASSPERDSRNTIYF. Looking up the rest from reference TRBV28 and TRBJ1-3 gives the full variable domain: DVKVTQSSRYLVKRTGEKVFLECVQDMDHENMFWYRQDPGLGLRLIYFSYDVKMKEKGDIPEGYSVSREKKERFSLILESASTNQTSMYLCASSPERDSRNTIYFGEGSWLTVV.

This rearrangement joins TRBV7-9 to TRBJ2-5; tentative D call: TRBD2 (5 bases). The CDR3 totals 15 residues. V lost 2 bases, J lost 1 base, and 11 bases lay in between. Germline V gene sequence: CDR1 SEHNR, CDR2 FQNEAQ (reference sequence). The CDR3 DNA reads as TGTGCCAGCAGCTTAAGCGGTACACCCCAAGAGACCCAGTACTTC. The encoded protein is CASSLSGTPQETQYF.